This note documents a single T cell receptor beta chain sequence. These data are taken from a study of spatial heterogeneity in lung cancer. Time point reported: blood at routine non-recurrence follow-up after resection. The study sequenced unsorted whole RNA from tumor, nontumor lung or frozen PBMC. On each TCR cDNA molecule, a unique molecular identifier was present. TCRdb re-analysed the 5' RACE reads in MiXCR, keeping a single row per CDR3 protein. This table has tens of thousands of distinct CDR3 sequences, more than 9.5% appearing once. This clonotype was obtained from a male donor with early-stage non-small cell lung cancer. Sequencing used PBMCs, obtained at follow-up.

The CDR3 loop reads CSVDGLAGGSEQFF. As DNA, the CDR3 is TGCAGCGTTGATGGACTAGCGGGGGGAAGTGAGCAGTTCTTC. The chain uses TRBV29-1 and TRBJ2-1; 14 nucleotides match TRBD2. The length of the CDR3 is 14 residues. V trimming: 3 bases; J trimming: 9 bases; junction bases outside the gene matches: 4. In germline, CDR1 is SQVTM, CDR2 ANQGSEA.